This is a list of T cell receptor beta chains from one sample in a study of vaccination and CD4 T cells after COVID-19. TCRdb reprocessed the PCR reads via MiXCR and lists one record per CDR3 protein. The sample has about 21,000 distinct CDR3 sequences, about half seen once. Their antigens remain unidentified. The material was CD4+ T cells from blood, cultured in vitro, obtained about 7 months after SARS-CoV-2 vaccination. The receptors shown here come from a human donor who had recovered from COVID-19. The CDR3 runs from the conserved cysteine through the conserved F or W. A D gene is named only where the DNA matches it firmly. Not every row has a clone size; where given, it reads once, few, many or a size class.

>TRBV20-1|TRBD2|large|TRBJ2-1
TGCAGTGCTACACCGGGACTAGCAGACAATGAGCAGTTCTTC
CSATPGLADNEQFF
>TRBV20-1|TRBD2|.|TRBJ2-3
TGCAGTGCTCCGACTAGCGGGAGGGGCACAGATACGCAGTATTTT
CSAPTSGRGTDTQYF
>TRBV5-1|.|.|TRBJ1-1
TGCGCCAGCAGCCCCCTCCAGGGAGGTGAAGCTTTCTTT
CASSPLQGGEAFF
>TRBV10-1|TRBD2|.|TRBJ2-3
TGCGCCAGCAGTGGTGAGCGGGGCACTAGCACAGATACGCAGTATTTT
CASSGERGTSTDTQYF
>TRBV20-1|.|.|TRBJ2-7
TGCAGTGCAAGCAGGGAATCCGAGCAGTACTTC
CSASRESEQYF
>TRBV7-8|.|few|TRBJ1-2
TGTGCCAGCAGCCCAACAGGGTACTATGGCTACACCTTC
CASSPTGYYGYTF
>TRBV7-9|TRBD2|.|TRBJ2-5
TGTGCCAGCAGCGCTAGCGGTCGGGGGTTTCAAGAGACCCAGTACTTC
CASSASGRGFQETQYF
>TRBV20-1|TRBD2|few|TRBJ2-1
TGCAGTGCTAGAGTAGGGACTAGCGGGCTGTATGAGCAGTTCTTC
CSARVGTSGLYEQFF
>TRBV7-9|.|.|TRBJ1-1
TGTGCCAGCAGCCTCTTAACTGAAGCTTTCTTT
CASSLLTEAFF
>TRBV6-5|.|.|TRBJ1-1
TGTGCCAGCAGTTACGCATTGGGTACAGCTTTCTTT
CASSYALGTAFF
>TRBV6-2/TRBV6-3|TRBD2|few|TRBJ2-7
TGTGCCAGCAGTTTCGATAGCGGGAGGGCATCCGAGCAGTACTTC
CASSFDSGRASEQYF
>TRBV20-1|TRBD1|medium-sized|TRBJ1-2
TGCAGTGCCGGTGGGACAGGCAAATCTTATGGCTACACCTTC
CSAGGTGKSYGYTF
>TRBV7-6|.|few|TRBJ2-5
TGTGCCAGCAGCCCCGGGTCCCAAGAGACCCAGTACTTC
CASSPGSQETQYF
>TRBV10-3|TRBD1|few|TRBJ2-5
TGTGCCATCAGTCCTGCGTGGGGTCGGGACAGGGGACAAGAGACCCAGTACTTC
CAISPAWGRDRGQETQYF
>TRBV25-1|TRBD2|.|TRBJ2-5
TGTGCCAGCAGTGAATACGGACTAGCGGGATCAGAGACCCAGTACTTC
CASSEYGLAGSETQYF
>TRBV7-2|TRBD1|few|TRBJ2-7
TGTGCCAGCAGCCGTGGACAGGGCGTCTACGAGCAGTACTTC
CASSRGQGVYEQYF
>TRBV6-2/TRBV6-3|TRBD1|.|TRBJ2-1
TGTGCCAGCAGTTACCGGACAGGGCCCCACAATGAGCAGTTCTTC
CASSYRTGPHNEQFF
>TRBV6-4|.|.|TRBJ2-5
TGTGCCAGCAGTGACTCTAAGGGCATTGTCAAGACCCAGTACTTC
CASSDSKGIVKTQYF
>TRBV20-1|.|.|TRBJ2-3
TGCAGTGCTAGAGACATAGATACGCAGTATTTT
CSARDIDTQYF
>TRBV27|TRBD2|few|TRBJ2-5
TGTGCCAGCAGTCAGCGAAAGACTAGCCGGCTAGAGACCCAGTACTTC
CASSQRKTSRLETQYF
>TRBV7-9|.|.|TRBJ2-5
TGTGCCAGCAGCCAAGGACCCTCGCAAGAGACCCAGTACTTC
CASSQGPSQETQYF
>TRBV7-9|.|few|TRBJ1-1
TGTGCCAGCAGCCGAACAGGAAGGAGTACGCGAGCTTTCTTT
CASSRTGRSTRAFF
>TRBV6-1|TRBD1|.|TRBJ2-7
TGTGCCAGCAGGCGACAGGGGTCCTACGAGCAGTACTTC
CASRRQGSYEQYF
>TRBV10-1|.|.|TRBJ2-7
TGCGCCAGCAGTGAAATGTTCACAGTCTCCTACGAGCAGTACTTC
CASSEMFTVSYEQYF
>TRBV7-2|TRBD2|few|TRBJ2-1
TGTGCCAGCAGCTTAGCACTAGCGGGTTACAATGAGCAGTTCTTC
CASSLALAGYNEQFF
>TRBV20-1|TRBD2|.|TRBJ2-7
TGCAGTGCGGGGCGGGGGACTGGCGAGCAGTACTTC
CSAGRGTGEQYF
>TRBV6-1|.|once|TRBJ2-7
TGTGCCAGCCTAACTAGTCATCATGTAACCTACGAGCAGTACTTC
CASLTSHHVTYEQYF
>TRBV20-1|TRBD1|.|TRBJ1-2
TGCAGTGCTAGAGAGAGCCCTACTCCCCTCCGGGACAGTAACTATGGCTACACCTTC
CSARESPTPLRDSNYGYTF
>TRBV20-1|.|.|TRBJ2-1
TGCAGTGCTACCCGGGATTCGAACAATGAGCAGTTCTTC
CSATRDSNNEQFF
>TRBV15|TRBD2|few|TRBJ2-5
TGTGCCACCAGCCCTGAAGGGAACCCTAGCGGGGGGTTGGAGACCCAGTACTTC
CATSPEGNPSGGLETQYF
>TRBV20-1|TRBD2|few|TRBJ2-1
TGCAGTGCTCGGACTAGCGGGAGGGTCATTTTGGGTGAGCAGTTCTTC
CSARTSGRVILGEQFF
>TRBV7-2|TRBD2|.|TRBJ2-3
TGTGCCAGCAGCAGACGGCGGGGGAGCACAGATACGCAGTATTTT
CASSRRRGSTDTQYF
>TRBV20-1|TRBD1|.|TRBJ2-5
TGCAGTGCTGTTCCGGGACAGGGGGCAGAGACCCAGTACTTC
CSAVPGQGAETQYF
>TRBV27|.|few|TRBJ2-7
TGTGCCAGCAGTTTATCGGGGCGGCTACCCTACGAGCAGTACTTC
CASSLSGRLPYEQYF
>TRBV6-1|.|.|TRBJ2-2
TGTGCCAGCAGTAGAATGGGGTTGGCCGGGGAGCTGTTTTTT
CASSRMGLAGELFF
>TRBV7-9|.|.|TRBJ1-1
TGTGCCAGCAGCTTAGCGTGGGCAGGGGAGTATGACACTGAAGCTTTCTTT
CASSLAWAGEYDTEAFF
>TRBV20-1|.|few|TRBJ2-1
TGCAGTGCTTCGAGGGGTTTTAATGAGCAGTTCTTC
CSASRGFNEQFF
>TRBV20-1|.|.|TRBJ2-1
TGCAGTGCAAGCGGCCGGGTCAATGAGCAGTTCTTC
CSASGRVNEQFF
>TRBV19|.|.|TRBJ1-5
TGTGCCAGTAGTATACTACGGGGGGCGGATCAGCCCCAGCATTTT
CASSILRGADQPQHF
>TRBV6-1|.|.|TRBJ2-5
TGTGCCAGCCGCTCCCGAACGGGAATGGTCCTTAGGGAGACCCAGTACTTC
CASRSRTGMVLRETQYF
>TRBV7-6|TRBD2|few|TRBJ2-5
TGTGCCAGCAGCTTAGATCCGGGAGGAGGGGAGACCCAGTACTTC
CASSLDPGGGETQYF
>TRBV11-3|.|.|TRBJ2-5
TGTGCCAGCAGCTTACTTCCGGACCCCTGGTGGACCCAGTACTTC
CASSLLPDPWWTQYF
>TRBV7-2|.|few|TRBJ2-5
TGTGCCAGCAGCTTCCGACAGGTGGGGGCGGAGACCCAGTACTTC
CASSFRQVGAETQYF
>TRBV19|TRBD2|few|TRBJ2-5
TGTGCCAGTAGTATGGCAGCGGGAGTTATTTGGACCCAGTACTTC
CASSMAAGVIWTQYF
>TRBV25-1|.|.|TRBJ1-1
TGTGCCAGCTCCAGGGGTACTGAAGCTTTCTTT
CASSRGTEAFF
>TRBV7-6|TRBD2|.|TRBJ2-3
TGTGCCAGCGGACTAGCGGGAGCAGATACGCAGTATTTT
CASGLAGADTQYF
>TRBV15|.|medium-sized|TRBJ2-5
TGTGCCACCAGCAACGTCGGACGGGGGGAGACCCAGTACTTC
CATSNVGRGETQYF
>TRBV7-2|TRBD2|few|TRBJ2-3
TGTGCCAGCAGCCCAAGCGGGGGGGCAAGAGATACGCAGTATTTT
CASSPSGGARDTQYF
>TRBV20-1|.|few|TRBJ2-1
TGCAGTGCTAGATGGGGGACGGGCAATGAGCAGTTCTTC
CSARWGTGNEQFF